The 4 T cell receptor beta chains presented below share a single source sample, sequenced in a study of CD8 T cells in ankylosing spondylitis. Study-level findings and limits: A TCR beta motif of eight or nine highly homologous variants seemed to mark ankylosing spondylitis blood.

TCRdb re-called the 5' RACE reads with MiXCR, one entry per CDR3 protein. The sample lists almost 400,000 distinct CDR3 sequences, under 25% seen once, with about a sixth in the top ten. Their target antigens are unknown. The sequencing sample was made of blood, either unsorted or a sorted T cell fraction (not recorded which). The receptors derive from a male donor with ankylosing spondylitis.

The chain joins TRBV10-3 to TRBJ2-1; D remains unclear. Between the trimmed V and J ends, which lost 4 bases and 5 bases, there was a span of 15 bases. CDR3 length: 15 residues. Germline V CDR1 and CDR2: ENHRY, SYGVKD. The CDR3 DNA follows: TGTGCCATCAGTGTACGCGAAAGCAGCGACAATGAGCAGTTCTTC. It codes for CAISVRESSDNEQFF.

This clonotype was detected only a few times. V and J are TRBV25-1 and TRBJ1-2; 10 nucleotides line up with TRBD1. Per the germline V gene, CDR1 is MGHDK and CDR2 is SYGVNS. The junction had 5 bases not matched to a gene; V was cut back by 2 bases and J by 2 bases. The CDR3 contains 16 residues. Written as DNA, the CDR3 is TGTGCCAGCAGTGAAGGGACAGGGGCGACAAACTATGGCTACACCTTC. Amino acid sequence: CASSEGTGATNYGYTF.

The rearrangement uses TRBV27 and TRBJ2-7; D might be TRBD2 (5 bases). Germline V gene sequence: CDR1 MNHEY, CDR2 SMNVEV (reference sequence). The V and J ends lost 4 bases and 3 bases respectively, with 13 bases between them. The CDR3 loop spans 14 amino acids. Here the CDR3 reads CASSSAVRSYEQYF. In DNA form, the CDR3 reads TGTGCCAGCAGTTCAGCGGTTCGGAGCTACGAGCAGTACTTC.

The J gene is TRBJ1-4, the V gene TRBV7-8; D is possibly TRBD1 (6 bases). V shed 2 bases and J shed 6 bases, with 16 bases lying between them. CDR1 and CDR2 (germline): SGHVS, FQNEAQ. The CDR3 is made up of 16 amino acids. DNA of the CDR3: TGTGCCAGCAGCTTAAGCCCCAGGGGCCGCGATGAAAAACTGTTTTTT. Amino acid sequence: CASSLSPRGRDEKLFF.